The 19 T cell receptor beta chains in this list originate from one sample, sequenced in a study of shared clonotypes between healthy human individuals. TCRdb's table, derived via immunoSEQ multiplex PCR, lists solely in-frame clones and lacks some. Seen here are roughly 2.5 million clones, around nine tenths observed once, and the top ten hold roughly 0.15%. The sequencing sample was made of naive CD4+ T cells sorted from blood. Subset specified: CD45RA+ positively selected. The origin of the receptors is a man aged 18-30 years in good health.

The table lists this clone with a count of one. The V gene is TRBV5-4, the J gene TRBJ1-4; TRBD1 might be the D (5 bases). The germline CDR1 and CDR2 sequences are SGHNT and YYREEE (reference sequence). With 0 bases removed from V and 5 bases from J, the gap between germline ends came to 11 bases. This CDR3 spans 15 amino acids. The CDR3 bases are TGTGCCAGCAGCTTGGAAGGCAGGGCCAATGAAAAACTGTTTTTT. Amino acids: CASSLEGRANEKLFF. Full variable domain (rest looked up from reference TRBV5-4 and TRBJ1-4): ETGVTQSPTHLIKTRGQQVTLRCSSQSGHNTVSWYQQALGQGPQFIFQYYREEENGRGNFPPRFSGLQFPNYSSELNVNALELDDSALYLCASSLEGRANEKLFFGSGTQLSVL.

DNA for the CDR3: TGCGCCAGCAGCCAAGATCGGTGGGGCGGGGTGACTAGCGGGAGGGCCTACGAGCAGTACTTC. Translation gives CASSQDRWGGVTSGRAYEQYF. The rearrangement uses TRBV4-3 and TRBJ2-7; 14 positions match TRBD2. J lost 2 bases, V lost 0 bases, and 15 bases had no gene match. This CDR3 has 21 residues. Germline V lookup: CDR1 LGHNA, CDR2 YSLEER.

The chain carries TRBV18 and TRBJ2-1; no definite D call. CDR3 length equals 14 residues. Germline CDR1 reads KGHSH; CDR2 reads LQKENI. V lost 3 bases to trimming and J lost 6 bases, with 12 bases between them. The CDR3 region is CASSPPPMGNEQFF. DNA of the CDR3: TGTGCCAGCTCACCCCCGCCTATGGGCAATGAGCAGTTCTTC.

The gene calls are TRBV7-9 and TRBJ2-5; D possibly corresponds to TRBD2 (5 bases). The germline V and J ends were trimmed by 7 bases and 5 bases, with 14 bases remaining between them. This CDR3 contains 13 residues. Germline CDR1 reads SEHNR; CDR2 reads FQNEAQ (reference sequence). In DNA form, the CDR3 reads TGTGCCAGCACCCCTAGTAGAGGGGAGACCCAGTACTTC. Translating gives CASTPSRGETQYF. Full variable domain (remainder filled in from reference TRBV7-9 and TRBJ2-5): DTGVSQNPRHKITKRGQNVTFRCDPISEHNRLYWYRQTLGQGPEFLTYFQNEAQLEKSRLLSDRFSAERPKGSFSTLEIQRTEQGDSAMYLCASTPSRGETQYFGPGTRLLVL.

The V and J genes are TRBV6-4 and TRBJ1-2; D possibly corresponds to TRBD1 (5 bases). The CDR3 has 15 amino acids. Trimming stripped 3 bases from V and 1 base from J, with 12 bases between. Germline V gene sequence: CDR1 MRHNA, CDR2 SNTAGT. This CDR3 reads CASSETGHGNYGYTF. For the CDR3, the DNA is TGTGCCAGCAGTGAAACCGGACACGGTAACTATGGCTACACCTTC.

V is TRBV7-9 and J is TRBJ2-5; TRBD1 aligns across 9 bases. The ends lost 1 base at V and 5 bases at J; junction bases unmatched: 5. This CDR3 spans 15 amino acids. Germline V gene data show CDR1 as SEHNR and CDR2 as FQNEAQ (reference sequence). CDR3 nucleotide sequence: TGTGCCAGCAGCTTAGGGGACAGGGAATGGGAGACCCAGTACTTC. Its translation is CASSLGDREWETQYF.

This clone was detected only a few times. CDR3 sequence: CASSKIGGPQHF. CDR3 bases: TGTGCCAGCAGTAAAATCGGGGGACCCCAGCATTTT. This chain joins TRBV28 and TRBJ1-5, with D possibly TRBD1 on 5 matching bases. V lost 5 bases, J lost 10 bases, and 12 bases lay in between. This CDR3 is 12 amino acids long. Per the germline V gene, CDR1 is MDHEN and CDR2 is SYDVKM.

The gene calls are TRBV5-4 and TRBJ2-5, with 7 positions matching TRBD1. V lost 0 bases to trimming and J lost 2 bases; unmatched junction nucleotides: 4. The CDR3 is 15 amino acids. The germline gives CDR1 SGHNT, CDR2 YYREEE (reference sequence). The CDR3 DNA follows: TGTGCCAGCAGCTTGGGGGGACAGAGACAAGAGACCCAGTACTTC. Translation gives CASSLGGQRQETQYF.

Concerning this clone: The same CDR3 is also encoded by other DNA sequences in this sample. V is TRBV5-1 and J is TRBJ1-2; TRBD1 matches at 7 bases. The junction had 4 bases not matched to a gene; V was cut back by 0 bases and J by 8 bases. The CDR3 sequence is 13 residues long. Looked up from germline, CDR1 is SGHRS and CDR2 is YFSETQ. CDR3 in amino acids: CASSLAQGEGYTF. CDR3 DNA: TGCGCCAGCAGCTTGGCTCAGGGGGAAGGCTACACCTTC.

The CDR3 region is CASSSGSQNHEQFF. The CDR3 DNA sequence: TGTGCCAGCAGTAGCGGGAGTCAAAATCATGAGCAGTTCTTC. The rearrangement joins TRBV5-4 to TRBJ2-1; 9 bases align to TRBD2. The CDR3 has 14 residues. Germline V CDR1 and CDR2: SGHNT, YYREEE (reference sequence). The ends lost 5 bases at V and 8 bases at J; junction bases unmatched: 8.

The chain uses TRBV6-1 and TRBJ1-5; D not resolved. The CDR3 runs to 15 residues. CDR1 is MNHNS, CDR2 SASEGT, per germline. With 5 bases removed from V and 0 bases from J, the gap between germline ends came to 11 bases. For the CDR3, the DNA is TGTGCCAGCAGTACTGGTCAGTATAGCAATCAGCCCCAGCATTTT. It encodes CASSTGQYSNQPQHF.

CDR3 sequence reads: CASSYTRDQPQHF. Written as DNA, the CDR3 is TGTGCCAGCAGTTACACTCGGGATCAGCCCCAGCATTTT. V is TRBV6-5 and J is TRBJ1-5, with D uncertain. Germline V gene lookup returns CDR1 MNHEY and CDR2 SVGAGI. V was shortened by 2 bases and J by 5 bases, with 7 bases between the two germline ends. This CDR3 is built from 13 residues.

This chain joins TRBV2 and TRBJ1-4; D might be TRBD1 (6 bases). The CDR3 totals 14 residues. The V end was cut by 8 bases, the J end by 4 bases, with 14 bases between. Germline loops: CDR1 SNHLY, CDR2 FYNNEI. CDR3 nucleotide sequence: TGTGCCAGCCAACAGACAGGAGATAATGAAAAACTGTTTTTT. This codes for CASQQTGDNEKLFF.

The chain recombines TRBV6-6 with TRBJ2-1; 8 positions agree with TRBD2. The length of the CDR3 is 15 residues. CDR1 MNHNY and CDR2 SVGAGI come from the germline V gene (reference sequence). J gave up 6 bases and V 2 bases, and 6 bases lay outside the gene matches. CDR3 region: CASSYGGGISNEQFF. CDR3 coding DNA: TGTGCCAGCAGTTACGGCGGGGGGATAAGCAATGAGCAGTTCTTC.

The chain uses TRBV11-3 and TRBJ2-1; TRBD1 might be the D (6 bases). Trimming took 5 bases from V and 4 from J, leaving 15 bases between them. The CDR3 length is 15 residues. Germline loops: CDR1 SGHNT, CDR2 YENEEA. The CDR3 nucleotides read TGTGCCAGCAGCCCCCCGGGACACCTATACAATGAGCAGTTCTTC. Translated, it gives CASSPPGHLYNEQFF.

The genes are TRBV5-1 and TRBJ2-6, with D unclear. Germline loops: CDR1 SGHRS, CDR2 YFSETQ. Trimming left V 3 bases short and J 2 bases short, with 15 bases between. This CDR3 contains 17 residues. The CDR3 sequence is CASSSGSSTPGANVLTF. The CDR3 DNA is TGCGCCAGCAGCTCAGGATCCTCTACACCTGGGGCCAACGTCCTGACTTTC.

The J gene is TRBJ2-1, the V gene TRBV4-1; D gene ambiguous. CDR1 is MGHRA, CDR2 YSYEKL, per germline. The CDR3 is 13 amino acids. V lost 1 base and J lost 8, with 9 bases in between. CDR3 residues: CASSQVSLDEQFF. The CDR3 DNA is TGCGCCAGCAGCCAAGTCAGCCTGGATGAGCAGTTCTTC.

The gene calls are TRBV15 and TRBJ1-1; 12 bases line up with TRBD1. The CDR3 sequence is 15 residues long. Per the germline V gene, CDR1 is LNHNV and CDR2 is YYDKDF (reference sequence). V shed 5 bases and J 5 bases; nucleotides not matched to a gene: 6. CDR3 coding DNA: TGTGCCACCAGCTGGGGACAGGGGGCTGTTACTGAAGCTTTCTTT. The encoded protein is CATSWGQGAVTEAFF.

For this clone: Additional DNA sequences in this sample encode the identical CDR3. CDR3 bases: TGCGCCAGCAGCTTGGGCGACAGGGACGAGCAGTACTTC. Translating gives CASSLGDRDEQYF. V usage is TRBV5-1 and J usage is TRBJ2-7, with 7 bases that match TRBD1. V shed 0 bases, J shed 5 bases, and the junction held 2 bases outside the gene matches. The CDR3 contains 13 residues. Germline V CDR1 and CDR2: SGHRS, YFSETQ.